Listed below are T cell receptor beta chains from one sample, sequenced in a study of T cell changes during pregnancy in multiple sclerosis. Data came from immunoSEQ multiplex PCR; TCRdb stores just in-frame clones and leaves some out. This table has about 84,000 clones, roughly 94% appearing once. The material sequenced was peripheral blood, taken in the second trimester of pregnancy. The receptor source for this set is a female donor in good health, enrolled as a control in a pregnancy study. Both conserved end residues are part of each CDR3. The order of the fields is D gene, J gene, V gene, clone size, CDR3 DNA, CDR3 protein. D genes are given only for firm matches. Size tells how often a clone was seen (once, few, many) or the class of an expanded clone, and some rows leave it out.

>TRBD2|TRBJ2-7|TRBV7-2|.
TGTGCCAGCAGCTTCGGGCTAGCGGGAGGGGACGAGCAGTACTTC
CASSFGLAGGDEQYF
>TRBD1|TRBJ2-6|TRBV28|.
TGTGCCAGCAGGGGACAGTCCTCTGGGGCCAACGTCCTGACTTTC
CASRGQSSGANVLTF
>TRBD1|TRBJ2-7|TRBV28|.
TGTGCCAGCAGTTTGACCGGGACAGTTAGGCGGGAGCAGTACTTC
CASSLTGTVRREQYF
>.|TRBJ1-5|TRBV7-2|.
TGTGCCAGCAGCCCCCGAGACGGGGATCAGCCCCAGCATTTT
CASSPRDGDQPQHF
>.|TRBJ2-5|TRBV5-1|.
TGCGCCAGCAGCTCGGGGACGGGAGCCGGAGAGACCCAGTACTTC
CASSSGTGAGETQYF
>.|TRBJ2-1|TRBV7-9|once
TGTGCCAGCAGCTTAGAAGGGGGAGGGCCTAAGCAGTTCTTC
CASSLEGGGPKQFF
>.|TRBJ2-1|TRBV30|.
TGTGCCTGGGGAGGGACCCGGGATGAGCAGTTCTTC
CAWGGTRDEQFF
>TRBD2|TRBJ2-1|TRBV7-9|.
TGTGCCAGCAGCACTCCTAGCGGGCCAGATTACAATGAGCAGTTCTTC
CASSTPSGPDYNEQFF
>.|TRBJ2-3|TRBV7-9|.
TGTGCCAGCAGCACGGGAGATACGCAGTATTTT
CASSTGDTQYF
>.|TRBJ1-4|TRBV5-4|few
TGTGCCAGCAGGGGAGATGGTGAAAAACTGTTTTTT
CASRGDGEKLFF
>TRBD1|TRBJ1-1|TRBV7-9|.
TGTGCCAGCAGCCCAACAGGGGCGCTGAACACTGAAGCTTTCTTT
CASSPTGALNTEAFF
>TRBD2|TRBJ2-3|TRBV13|.
TGTGCCAGCAGCCCCGTCGGGGAGGGAGAACGCACAGATACGCAGTATTTT
CASSPVGEGERTDTQYF
>TRBD2|TRBJ2-5|TRBV29-1|.
TGCAGCGTTGAGCCAGCGGGAGGGCTTGGGACCCAGTACTTC
CSVEPAGGLGTQYF
>.|TRBJ2-7|TRBV5-1|.
TGCGCCAGCAGCCTGGACTTCTCCTACGAGCAGTACTTC
CASSLDFSYEQYF
>.|TRBJ2-5|TRBV7-2|.
TGTGCCAGCAGCTTAGACAGGGCCCAAGAGACCCAGTACTTC
CASSLDRAQETQYF
>.|TRBJ2-2|TRBV5-6|.
TGTGCCAGCAGCCCTTACGGGACTTTCTCGGGGCACACCGGGGAGCTGTTTTTT
CASSPYGTFSGHTGELFF
>TRBD1|TRBJ2-7|TRBV5-8|.
TGTGCCAGCAGCTTGGGACAGGGGTGGCCCGAGCAGTACTTC
CASSLGQGWPEQYF
>TRBD2|TRBJ2-1|TRBV7-9|.
TGTGCCAGCAGCTCGATGACTAGCGTCTCCTACAATGAGCAGTTCTTC
CASSSMTSVSYNEQFF
>.|TRBJ1-2|TRBV6-5|once
TGTGCCAGCAGGGAGAGGGACTTTGCCCTACCAGGCTACACCTTC
CASRERDFALPGYTF
>TRBD2|TRBJ2-7|TRBV5-1|.
TGCGCCAGCAGCGCTAGCGGGAGGAGTATCAACGAGCAGTACTTC
CASSASGRSINEQYF
>.|TRBJ2-7|TRBV9|.
TGTGCCAGCAGCCCACGACCGGATAGCGCATACGAGCAGTACTTC
CASSPRPDSAYEQYF
>.|TRBJ1-3|TRBV4-1|.
TGCGCCAGCAGCCACACAGAACCTGGAAACACCATATATTTT
CASSHTEPGNTIYF
>TRBD1|TRBJ2-7|TRBV7-9|.
TGTGCCAGCAGCTACCAGGGGGAGAAGCAGTACTTC
CASSYQGEKQYF
>.|TRBJ2-5|TRBV6-1|.
TGTGCCAGCAGTGAAATCGGAGGGAGCGGCGAGACCCAGTACTTC
CASSEIGGSGETQYF
>.|TRBJ1-5|TRBV28|once
TGTGCCAGCAGTTGGGGGGGCAGTGGCAATCAGCCCCAGCATTTT
CASSWGGSGNQPQHF
>.|TRBJ2-5|TRBV28|.
TGTGCCAGCAGTTTGAGGGTACCGGAGACCCAGTACTTC
CASSLRVPETQYF
>.|TRBJ1-1|TRBV2|.
TGTGCCAGCAGTGATCCCGACAGGCCCCTTTTT
CASSDPDRPLF
>TRBD1|TRBJ1-5|TRBV6-1|once
TGTGCCAGCAGCCGGGACAGGGGGCGTCAGCCCCAGCATTTT
CASSRDRGRQPQHF
>.|TRBJ2-5|TRBV13|.
TGTGCCAGCAGCCCGGGGCCGGGACTCCAAGAGACCCAGTACTTC
CASSPGPGLQETQYF
>TRBD2|TRBJ2-1|TRBV5-4|.
TGTGCCAGCAGTTTCGAGATAGCGGGAGTGTCGGATGAGCAGTTCTTC
CASSFEIAGVSDEQFF
>TRBD2|TRBJ2-2|TRBV9|.
TGTGCCAGCAGCCCCCAGTGGGAGGGGACCGGGGAGCTGTTTTTT
CASSPQWEGTGELFF
>TRBD1|TRBJ2-3|TRBV5-1|.
TGCGCCAGCAGCTTGCAGGGGGCGGGCACAGATACGCAGTATTTT
CASSLQGAGTDTQYF
>TRBD1|TRBJ1-4|TRBV19|once
TGTGCCAGCAGGGACAGGGAAAATGAAAAACTGTTTTTT
CASRDRENEKLFF
>.|TRBJ1-5|TRBV15|few
TGTGCCACCAGCAGAGCCCTCAATCAGCCCCAGCATTTT
CATSRALNQPQHF
>TRBD1|TRBJ2-2|TRBV7-8|.
TGTGCCAGCCGGACAGGGGAGAACACCGGGGAGCTGTTTTTT
CASRTGENTGELFF
>TRBD1|TRBJ2-1|TRBV27|once
TGTGCCAGCAAATCAGGGGGCCGTGAGCAGTTCTTC
CASKSGGREQFF
>TRBD1|TRBJ1-1|TRBV19|.
TGTGCCAGCAGGGGGCCGAACACTGAAGCTTTCTTT
CASRGPNTEAFF
>TRBD2|TRBJ2-7|TRBV7-9|.
TGTGCCAGCAGCCGTATTGCGGGAGGACCCTACGAGCAGTACTTC
CASSRIAGGPYEQYF
>TRBD2|TRBJ2-5|TRBV19|.
TGTGCCAGTACCTCACTAGCGGGAGGATCGGGGACCCAGTACTTC
CASTSLAGGSGTQYF
>.|TRBJ1-1|TRBV25-1|.
TGTGCCAGCAGTCCGGGGGGGCGAGGTACTGAAGCTTTCTTT
CASSPGGRGTEAFF
>.|TRBJ2-1|TRBV7-9|.
TGTGCCAGCAGTTGGGGCTTTAGCTCCTACAATGAGCAGTTCTTC
CASSWGFSSYNEQFF
>.|TRBJ1-6|TRBV27|.
TGTGCCAGCAGTCAAATAGGCCAGGAGGATTCACCCCTCCACTTT
CASSQIGQEDSPLHF
>.|TRBJ2-7|TRBV5-1|.
TGCGCCAGCAGCGAGCTGGGAGGCTCCTACGAGCAGTACTTC
CASSELGGSYEQYF
>TRBD1|TRBJ2-7|TRBV14|.
TGTGCCAGCAGCCAAGGGGACAGGCTTCCGCAGTACTTC
CASSQGDRLPQYF
>.|TRBJ2-2|TRBV19|.
TGTGCCAGTAGCCGGTTCACCGGGGAGCTGTTTTTT
CASSRFTGELFF
>TRBD1|TRBJ2-7|TRBV7-9|.
TGTGCCAGCACTCCGACAGGGAACCACGAGCAGTACTTC
CASTPTGNHEQYF
>TRBD2|TRBJ2-3|TRBV5-1|.
TGCGCCAGCAGCTTTTTTAGCGCGGGAGGTCGCACAGATACGCAGTATTTT
CASSFFSAGGRTDTQYF
>.|TRBJ2-1|TRBV27|.
TGTGCCAGCAGTTTATTTGGTAGCCCAAGCTCCTACAATGAGCAGTTCTTC
CASSLFGSPSSYNEQFF
>TRBD2|TRBJ2-1|TRBV10-3|.
TGTGCCATCAGTGAGTCTGGCGGGAGGGATGAGCAGTTCTTC
CAISESGGRDEQFF
>.|TRBJ2-6|TRBV28|.
TGTGCCAGCACTCTCGCAGACTCTGGGGCCAACGTCCTGACTTTC
CASTLADSGANVLTF
>.|TRBJ1-5|TRBV19|.
TGTGCCAGTAGTATGGTGTCAGGGGCCTTGAATCAGCCCCAGCATTTT
CASSMVSGALNQPQHF
>.|TRBJ2-3|TRBV5-1|.
TGCGCCAGCAGCTTGCTCGGTACCTTCACAGATACGCAGTATTTT
CASSLLGTFTDTQYF
>.|TRBJ2-4|TRBV11-2|.
TGTGCCAGCAGCTTAGGGGGGCCTGCCAAAAACATTCAGTACTTC
CASSLGGPAKNIQYF
>.|TRBJ2-5|TRBV5-6|.
TGTGCCAGCAGTTCCGGACAGATCCAAGAGACCCAGTACTTC
CASSSGQIQETQYF
>.|TRBJ1-5|TRBV7-2|.
TGTGCCAGCGGGACTGGGGGTCCCTCGGCCCAGCATTTT
CASGTGGPSAQHF
>.|TRBJ1-2|TRBV6-5|.
TGTGCCAGCAGTTACGTCGGAGCTAACTATGGCTACACCTTC
CASSYVGANYGYTF